A single T cell receptor (beta chain) is shown here with its context. V gave up 5 bases and J gave up 4 bases; unmatched junction bases: 10. The CDR3 is 15 residues long. Germline V lookup: CDR1 SGHTA, CDR2 FQGNSA. This specimen belongs to a study of OX40 agonist ivuxolimab in advanced cancers. TCRdb keeps only in-frame clones here, not all; method: immunoSEQ multiplex PCR. Of about 100,000 clones in the sample, over 85% were seen once. The V gene is TRBV7-2, the J gene TRBJ1-2, with 7 bases aligning to TRBD1. This specimen was CD4+ or CD8+ T cells sorted from blood, taken in a trial of the OX40 agonist ivuxolimab. The sequence was obtained from an adult with an advanced solid tumor such as melanoma, head and neck, liver or kidney cancer. CDR3: CASSPSTGASYGYTF. CDR3 sequence (DNA): TGTGCCAGCAGCCCATCTACAGGGGCCTCCTATGGCTACACCTTC.